Listed here are 25 T cell receptor beta chains from one sample, sequenced in a study of CXCR3-negative and CXCR3-positive naive CD8 T cells. Study-level results: Naive cells that were CXCR3-positive had more hydrophobic TRB CDR3s (compared with CXCR3-negative naive cells).

Via 5' RACE with UMI labels, TRB cDNA libraries were prepared. Reprocessing the 5' RACE reads, TCRdb reports a single entry for every CDR3 protein and omits DNA. The table lists over 100,000 distinct CDR3 sequences. Their target antigens are unknown. The sequencing input was naive CXCR3+ CD8+ T cells from blood. Described subset: CD45RO-CCR7+CD27+CD95- naive CD8+ T cells expressing CXCR3 (TNR3+). The receptors were sampled from a human donor in good health. Some clones in this sample may be carry-over from other donors' samples.

The chain couples TRBV28 to TRBJ2-3; TCRdb names TRBD1, which stays unverified in the absence of DNA. This CDR3 region has 14 residues. CDR1 is MDHEN and CDR2 is SYDVKM in the germline V gene. This CDR3 reads CASTPGASTDTQYF.

This CDR3 reads CASSPSVSPLAGTDTQYF. The chain uses TRBV12-3 or TRBV12-4 and TRBJ2-3; TCRdb's D call of TRBD2 is untestable without DNA. The CDR3 consists of 18 residues.

V is TRBV19 and J is TRBJ2-1; as DNA is missing, the TRBD1 call by TCRdb cannot be tested. Germline-derived CDR1 and CDR2 are LNHDA and SQIVND (reference sequence). CDR3 length: 13 residues. This chain's CDR3 is CASLGDSYNEQFF.

The chain employs TRBV7-6 and TRBJ2-7. Germline V gene data show CDR1 as SGHVS and CDR2 as FNYEAQ. The CDR3 covers 15 residues. The CDR3 region is CASSLSTVFGYEQYF. Using reference TRBV7-6 and TRBJ2-7 for the parts outside the CDR3, the full variable domain is GAGVSQSPRYKVTKRGQDVALRCDPISGHVSLYWYRQALGQGPEFLTYFNYEAQQDKSGLPNDRFSAERPEGSISTLTIQRTEQRDSAMYRCASSLSTVFGYEQYFGPGTRLTVT.

The V and J genes are TRBV14 and TRBJ2-1; the TCRdb D gene call, TRBD2, has no DNA to confirm it. The germline CDR1 and CDR2 sequences are SGHDN and FVKESK. CDR3 size: 15 residues. CDR3 loop: CASSHRGDPPWEQFF. Based on the CDR3 plus reference TRBV14 and TRBJ2-1, the full variable domain is EAGVTQFPSHSVIEKGQTVTLRCDPISGHDNLYWYRRVMGKEIKFLLHFVKESKQDESGMPNNRFLAERTGGTYSTLKVQPAELEDSGVYFCASSHRGDPPWEQFFGPGTRLTVL.

The rearrangement links TRBV28 to TRBJ2-7; without DNA, the TCRdb call of TRBD2 cannot be checked. The germline V gene encodes CDR1 MDHEN and CDR2 SYDVKM. The CDR3 is 19 residues long. CDR3 loop: CASSSRLAGGNRLRYEQYF.

The V gene is TRBV6-2 or TRBV6-3, the J gene TRBJ2-7; TCRdb names TRBD2, which stays unverified in the absence of DNA. This CDR3 comprises 16 residues. Germline assignment: CDR1 MNHEY and CDR2 SVGEGT. Here the CDR3 reads CASSQHSGTTTYEQYF.

The rearrangement joins TRBV5-4 to TRBJ2-3. The CDR3 covers 14 residues. Germline V gene data show CDR1 as SGHNT and CDR2 as YYREEE (reference sequence). CDR3 loop: CASSLIGVADTQYF.

This chain links TRBV7-9 with TRBJ2-3; TCRdb reports TRBD2, a call that lacks DNA to check it against. The CDR3 length is 16 residues. In germline, CDR1 is SEHNR, CDR2 FQNEAQ (reference sequence). The CDR3: CASSSMMSGSTDTQYF.

The chain is built from TRBV4-2 and TRBJ2-1; no DNA is available, so the TRBD2 call from TCRdb remains unchecked. This CDR3 has 18 amino acids. CDR1 and CDR2 (germline): LGHNA, YNFKEQ. CDR3 region: CASSQEGTSGLIYNEQFF.

This chain links TRBV7-2 with TRBJ2-1; TCRdb's D gene call, TRBD2, goes unchecked for lack of DNA. The CDR3 extends over 14 amino acids. Germline CDR1 and CDR2: SGHTA and FQGNSA. CDR3 in amino acids: CASNPSGTHNEQFF.

J is TRBJ2-7 and V is TRBV28; no DNA is available, so the TRBD1 call from TCRdb remains unchecked. Germline-derived CDR1 and CDR2 are MDHEN and SYDVKM. This CDR3 contains 14 residues. CDR3 amino acids: CASSLRTGYYEQYF. Full variable domain (outside the CDR3, taken from reference TRBV28 and TRBJ2-7): DVKVTQSSRYLVKRTGEKVFLECVQDMDHENMFWYRQDPGLGLRLIYFSYDVKMKEKGDIPEGYSVSREKKERFSLILESASTNQTSMYLCASSLRTGYYEQYFGPGTRLTVT.

The V call is TRBV24-1, the J call TRBJ2-1; the TRBD1 assignment by TCRdb is unverifiable without DNA. CDR3 length equals 15 residues. Per germline, CDR1 KGHDR and CDR2 SFDVKD. The CDR3 is CATSDPGQYYNEQFF.

CDR3 in amino acids: CASRKSGGFDEQFF. The chain combines TRBV7-9 with TRBJ2-1; the D call of TRBD2 rests on TCRdb alone, since no DNA is present to check it. CDR1 SEHNR and CDR2 FQNEAQ come from the germline V gene (reference sequence). This CDR3 contains 14 residues.

The J gene is TRBJ1-1, the V gene TRBV7-9; TCRdb lists TRBD1, though no DNA is available to test this call. CDR3 size: 14 residues. The germline gives CDR1 SEHNR, CDR2 FQNEAQ (reference sequence). This chain's CDR3 is CASSFLQGNTEAFF.

The rearrangement links TRBV29-1 to TRBJ2-1; TCRdb returns TRBD1, unconfirmable since there is no DNA. The germline gives CDR1 SQVTM, CDR2 ANQGSEA. The CDR3 loop spans 16 amino acids. The CDR3 spells CSVALHARGANNEQFF.

The gene calls are TRBV29-1 and TRBJ1-2. This CDR3 comprises 13 residues. CDR1 is SQVTM and CDR2 is ANQGSEA in the germline V gene. The CDR3 loop is CSVRRGSDYGYTF.

The chain links TRBV29-1 to TRBJ1-2; the D call from TCRdb, TRBD1, cannot be confirmed without DNA. CDR3 length equals 11 residues. CDR1 is SQVTM, CDR2 ANQGSEA, per germline. The CDR3 sequence is CSDTGDYGYTF.

The chain carries TRBV7-9 and TRBJ2-2; with no DNA, the TCRdb D assignment of TRBD1 cannot be verified. The CDR3 covers 17 residues. Germline V lookup: CDR1 SEHNR, CDR2 FQNEAQ (reference sequence). The CDR3 sequence: CASSLAPLPGLAGELFF.

The V gene is TRBV19, the J gene TRBJ2-1; TCRdb outputs TRBD2, but without DNA this stays unchecked. Germline V gene lookup returns CDR1 LNHDA and CDR2 SQIVND (reference sequence). The CDR3 spans 15 residues. CDR3: CASSIVGGGRNEQFF.

This chain connects TRBV25-1 to TRBJ1-1. CDR1 and CDR2 (germline): MGHDK, SYGVNS. The CDR3 is 12 amino acids. The CDR3 spells CASIGRLGEAFF. The complete variable domain, with remaining parts taken from reference TRBV25-1 and TRBJ1-1, reads EADIYQTPRYLVIGTGKKITLECSQTMGHDKMYWYQQDPGMELHLIHYSYGVNSTEKGDLSSESTVSRIRTEHFPLTLESARPSHTSQYLCASIGRLGEAFFGQGTRLTVV.

This sequence joins TRBV29-1 and TRBJ2-7; TCRdb gives TRBD1 as the D gene, but with no DNA this cannot be confirmed. The germline V gene has CDR1 SQVTM and CDR2 ANQGSEA. The CDR3 loop spans 13 amino acids. CDR3 sequence reads: CSVTGTDRYEQYF.

V gene TRBV7-9 combines with J gene TRBJ1-5. The CDR3 extends over 15 amino acids. Germline assignment: CDR1 SEHNR and CDR2 FQNEAQ (reference sequence). CDR3 in amino acids: CASSLAVPGNQPQHF.

This sequence joins TRBV29-1 and TRBJ2-1; checking the TCRdb D call of TRBD2 is not possible without DNA. Per the germline V gene, CDR1 is SQVTM and CDR2 is ANQGSEA. The CDR3 consists of 13 residues. CDR3 in amino acids: CSVAGGLNNEQFF.

The V call is TRBV5-1, the J call TRBJ2-7; the TCRdb call, TRBD2, lacks DNA for checking. From germline, CDR1 is SGHRS and CDR2 YFSETQ. The CDR3 is 15 amino acids. This CDR3 is CASSTGLAGSRKQYF.